This entry lists 18 T cell receptor beta chains sequenced from one sample in a study of Ad26.COV2.S vaccination and SARS-CoV-2 variants. Data came from immunoSEQ multiplex PCR; TCRdb stores just in-frame clones and leaves some out. In the table there are some 340,000 clones, 70% to 90% of which are singletons. Stated treatment: some 20 received Ad26.COV2.S at low or high dose, single or two shots; a few received placebo; per-sample allocation not given. Samples were taken on day 63 after the first vaccine or placebo injection. The sequences come from peripheral blood, collected in a trial of Ad26.COV2.S vaccine versus placebo. Source of these receptors: a person aged 18-65 years who received the Ad26.COV2.S COVID-19 vaccine or a placebo.

This chain uses TRBV7-2 with TRBJ1-1, with a weak D call TRBD1 (6 bases). This CDR3 has 17 residues. Trimming cost V 5 bases and J 5 bases, with 24 bases left between them. CDR1 is SGHTA, CDR2 FQGNSA, per germline. DNA for the CDR3: TGTGCCAGCAGCACCCGGGGGGGCTTCATTTCGAGGACTGAAGCTTTCTTT. Its translation: CASSTRGGFISRTEAFF. Filled out from reference TRBV7-2 and TRBJ1-1, the complete variable domain reads GAGVSQSPSNKVTEKGKDVELRCDPISGHTALYWYRQSLGQGLEFLIYFQGNSAPDKSGLPSDRFSAERTGGSVSTLTIQRTQQEDSAVYLCASSTRGGFISRTEAFFGQGTRLTVV.

This sequence joins TRBV5-1 and TRBJ1-2, with D possibly matching TRBD1 (6 bases). Trimming shortened V by 4 bases and J by 4 bases, and 14 bases separated the two germline ends. Germline loops: CDR1 SGHRS, CDR2 YFSETQ. This CDR3 has 14 amino acids. In DNA, the CDR3 is TGCGCCAGCAGCGCGGGGGGCGCGGGCTATGGCTACACCTTC. Translated, it gives CASSAGGAGYGYTF.

The chain uses TRBV7-9 and TRBJ1-1; D unresolved. Trimming removed 2 bases from V and 8 bases from J, with 15 bases in between. The length of the CDR3 is 14 residues. Germline V lookup: CDR1 SEHNR, CDR2 FQNEAQ (reference sequence). The CDR3: CASSLSLTAAEAFF. The CDR3 DNA follows: TGTGCCAGCAGCTTAAGTCTAACAGCTGCCGAAGCTTTCTTT. Using reference TRBV7-9 and TRBJ1-1 for the parts outside the CDR3, the full variable domain is DTGVSQNPRHKITKRGQNVTFRCDPISEHNRLYWYRQTLGQGPEFLTYFQNEAQLEKSRLLSDRFSAERPKGSFSTLEIQRTEQGDSAMYLCASSLSLTAAEAFFGQGTRLTVV.

The chain combines TRBV11-1 with TRBJ2-1; 9 bases are shared with TRBD2. This CDR3 has 16 amino acids. Germline CDR1 is SGHAT and CDR2 is FQDESV (reference sequence). Unmatched junction bases numbered 5, after V lost 5 bases and J lost 0 bases. The CDR3 nucleotides read TGTGCCAGCAGCGCTAGCGGGGCTAGCTCCTACAATGAGCAGTTCTTC. Its translation is CASSASGASSYNEQFF.

The count of this clone is one. The chain uses TRBV9 and TRBJ2-2; D possibly corresponds to TRBD1 (6 bases). V was pared by 2 bases and J by 0 bases, with 11 bases between. Germline CDR1 and CDR2: SGDLS and YYNGEE. The CDR3 has 16 amino acids. DNA for the CDR3: TGTGCCAGCAGCGTCTCGGCAGGGGCGAACACCGGGGAGCTGTTTTTT. This sequence encodes CASSVSAGANTGELFF.

The rearrangement joins TRBV6-5 to TRBJ1-6; D remains ambiguous. The V end was cut by 10 bases, the J end by 5 bases, with 9 bases between. This CDR3 has 12 amino acids. Germline V gene data show CDR1 as MNHEY and CDR2 as SVGAGI. This chain's CDR3 is CATRRDNSPLHF. CDR3 sequence (DNA): TGTGCCACCCGGAGGGATAATTCACCCCTCCACTTT.

The chain joins TRBV5-1 to TRBJ2-1, with a possible D match to TRBD2 (7 bases). The V end was cut by 2 bases, the J end by 6 bases, with 9 bases between. The CDR3 has 13 residues. Per germline, CDR1 SGHRS and CDR2 YFSETQ. For the CDR3, the DNA is TGCGCCAGCAGCTTAAGGGGGGGCAATGAGCAGTTCTTC. It yields the protein CASSLRGGNEQFF.

The chain links TRBV2 to TRBJ2-3; D possibly corresponds to TRBD2 (5 bases). The CDR3 contains 14 residues. Germline lookup yields CDR1 SNHLY and CDR2 FYNNEI. Deletions cut 6 bases from V and 1 base from J, with 11 bases between. CDR3 residues: CASRDGLRTDTQYF. The CDR3 nucleotides are TGTGCCAGCAGAGATGGACTTCGCACAGATACGCAGTATTTT.

Only a few counts were recorded for this clone. The J gene is TRBJ1-4, the V gene TRBV19, with D tentatively TRBD1 (5 bases). V lost 5 bases, J lost 11 bases, and 15 bases lay in between. The CDR3 consists of 13 residues. The germline gives CDR1 LNHDA, CDR2 SQIVND (reference sequence). The CDR3 sequence is CASSERRDSKLFF. In DNA, the CDR3 is TGTGCCAGTAGTGAACGCCGGGACTCCAAACTGTTTTTT.

J is TRBJ2-7 and V is TRBV30; no firm D call. Trimming removed 5 bases from V and 2 bases from J, with 7 bases in between. CDR1 and CDR2 (germline): GTSNPN, SVGIG (reference sequence). CDR3 length equals 11 residues. The CDR3 loop reads CAWAETYEQYF. The CDR3 DNA follows: TGTGCCTGGGCGGAAACCTACGAGCAGTACTTC. Filled out from reference TRBV30 and TRBJ2-7, the complete variable domain reads SQTIHQWPATLVQPVGSPLSLECTVEGTSNPNLYWYRQAAGRGLQLLFYSVGIGQISSEVPQNLSASRPQDRQFILSSKKLLLSDSGFYLCAWAETYEQYFGPGTRLTVT.

On this clone itself: Other DNA sequences in this specimen translate into the identical CDR3. The V and J genes are TRBV18 and TRBJ1-5; D is undetermined. V gave up 3 bases and J gave up 4 bases, with 7 bases separating them. The CDR3 has 13 residues. Germline-derived CDR1 and CDR2 are KGHSH and LQKENI. The CDR3: CASSPGQNQPQHF. The DNA of the CDR3 is TGTGCCAGCTCACCGGGCCAGAATCAGCCCCAGCATTTT.

This chain uses TRBV19 with TRBJ1-1; the D gene is possibly TRBD1 (6 bases). CDR1 is LNHDA, CDR2 SQIVND, per germline (reference sequence). Trimming took off 8 bases at V and 1 base at J, with 17 bases between the two ends. The CDR3 has 15 residues. CDR3 DNA: TGTGCCAGTCGGACAGTCAAGAAGGAGAACACTGAAGCTTTCTTT. Its protein is CASRTVKKENTEAFF.

This chain joins TRBV18 and TRBJ2-6; 7 bases fit TRBD1. CDR3 length equals 16 residues. CDR1 and CDR2 (germline): KGHSH, LQKENI. Trimming took 4 bases from V and 5 from J; bases not matched to a gene: 8. This CDR3 is CASSRPDRVWANVLTF. The CDR3 region has the DNA TGTGCCAGCTCACGACCCGACAGGGTCTGGGCCAACGTCCTGACTTTC.

The chain recombines TRBV4-2 with TRBJ1-6, with D tentatively TRBD1 (5 bases). Germline V gives CDR1 LGHNA, CDR2 YNFKEQ. The CDR3 loop spans 16 amino acids. V lost 1 base and J lost 8, with 15 bases in between. The CDR3 DNA is TGTGCCAGCAGCCAAGGGCGCCCGACAGAGTATTCACCCCTCCACTTT. It encodes CASSQGRPTEYSPLHF.

The V and J genes are TRBV5-6 and TRBJ1-4; D not resolved. The CDR3 loop spans 13 amino acids. Germline V lookup: CDR1 SGHDT, CDR2 YYEEEE. V lost 2 bases and J 5 bases, leaving 7 bases between the germline ends. CDR3 DNA sequence: TGTGCCAGCAGCTTTGATTACAATGAAAAACTGTTTTTT. Translated, it gives CASSFDYNEKLFF.

V is TRBV30 and J is TRBJ2-3; 12 positions match TRBD2. Trimming at V came to 3 bases and at J to 4 bases, leaving 5 bases not matched to a gene. In germline, CDR1 is GTSNPN, CDR2 SVGIG (reference sequence). The CDR3 extends over 15 amino acids. The CDR3 here is CAWSELAGGADTQYF. As DNA, the CDR3 is TGTGCCTGGAGCGAACTAGCGGGGGGCGCAGATACGCAGTATTTT.

This chain connects TRBV20-1 to TRBJ2-7, with 14 bases aligning to TRBD2. The CDR3 length is 16 residues. J lost 3 bases, V lost 3 bases, and 7 bases had no gene match. Per the germline V gene, CDR1 is DFQATT and CDR2 is SNEGSKA (reference sequence). The CDR3: CSASELGTSGGYEQYF. CDR3 sequence (DNA): TGCAGTGCTAGTGAACTCGGGACTAGCGGGGGCTACGAGCAGTACTTC.

This sequence joins TRBV5-4 and TRBJ1-1; 9 nucleotides match TRBD1. J was trimmed by 8 bases and V by 4 bases; bases with no gene match: 3. Germline CDR1 and CDR2: SGHNT and YYREEE (reference sequence). The CDR3 contains 12 residues. As DNA, the CDR3 is TGTGCCAGCAGCCGTGGACAGGGGGAAGCTTTCTTT. Amino acid sequence: CASSRGQGEAFF.